One and the same sample provided the 17 T cell receptor delta chains below, sequenced in a study of Vδ1+ human thymocytes. Findings and caveats of the study: In the thymus, TRG and TRD repertoires looked highly polyclonal with Gaussian CDR3 lengths.

These receptors have no known antigen. RNA was extracted from the cells and then reverse transcribed. CDR3 amplicons came from multiplex PCR with pooled V-gene forward and constant-region reverse primers. TCRdb re-called the multiplex PCR reads using CATT. The sample lists over 65,000 delta-chain clones; 30% to 40% were seen once. Specimen: Vdelta1+ gamma-delta thymocytes from the thymus. Subset described: FACS-sorted CD3+ TCRalphabeta- TCRVdelta1+ TCRVdelta2- thymocytes. Receptors originate from a boy younger than two who had congenital heart surgery.

This clone occurred a few times. The chain has TRDV2 and TRDJ1; no reliable D call. Looked up from germline, CDR1 is GEAIGNYY and CDR2 is EKD. There are 12 residues in the CDR3. Trimming took 0 bases from V and 9 from J, leaving 10 bases between them. CDR3 in DNA: TGTGCCTGTGACACCCCGGATCGGGAACTCATCTTT. Translated, it gives CACDTPDRELIF.

The V call is TRDV1, the J call TRDJ1; 11 bases are shared with TRDD3. CDR3 length equals 23 residues. Germline V lookup: CDR1 TSWWSYY, CDR2 QGS. V lost 2 bases, J lost 7 bases, and 30 bases stayed unmatched. The CDR3: CALGEFTPSYEVFGGYARRKLIF. CDR3 DNA: TGTGCTCTTGGGGAATTCACTCCTTCCTACGAAGTGTTTGGGGGATACGCAAGGCGTAAACTCATCTTT.

This clone was observed a few times. This rearrangement joins TRDV1 to TRDJ1; possible D gene TRDD2, 6 bases. This CDR3 is built from 17 residues. Germline CDR1 reads TSWWSYY; CDR2 reads QGS. The V and J ends lost 4 bases and 1 base respectively, with 19 bases between them. The DNA of the CDR3 is TGTGCTCTTGGGGTCAACCCTTCCGGGCGAGCCACCGATAAACTCATCTTT. This encodes CALGVNPSGRATDKLIF.

This clone has only a few counts. J is TRDJ1 and V is TRDV1; TRDD3 aligns across 12 bases. The junction had 18 bases not matched to a gene; V was cut back by 1 base and J by 0 bases. The CDR3 has 22 amino acids. The germline CDR1 and CDR2 sequences are TSWWSYY and QGS. DNA of the CDR3: TGTGCTCTTGGGGAACGCGGCTTCCGGGGTACTGGGGGATACCCAAACACCGATAAACTCATCTTT. It specifies CALGERGFRGTGGYPNTDKLIF.

In its sample, this clone was seen many times. The chain combines TRDV2 with TRDJ3; 13 bases fit TRDD3. Trimming at V came to 4 bases and at J to 4 bases, leaving 9 bases not matched to a gene. Germline lookup yields CDR1 GEAIGNYY and CDR2 EKD. The length of the CDR3 is 19 residues. The DNA for the CDR3 is TGTGCCTGTGAATCTCCACTGGGGGATACGCTGTGGGACACCCGACAGATGTTTTTC. It codes for CACESPLGDTLWDTRQMFF.

The chain couples TRDV1 to TRDJ1, with 7 positions matching TRDD2. CDR1 is TSWWSYY and CDR2 is QGS in the germline V gene. The CDR3 length is 17 residues. V was clipped by 4 bases and J by 0 bases; unmatched bases: 11. Written as DNA, the CDR3 is TGTGCTCTTGGGGGTGCTCCTTCCTCCCCGTACACCGATAAACTCATCTTT. Its protein product is CALGGAPSSPYTDKLIF.

As regards this clone: A junction end diverges from the germline sequence, so it may reflect a read error. The chain is built from TRDV1 and TRDJ1; 12 nucleotides line up with TRDD3. The CDR3 is made up of 19 amino acids. Germline CDR1 reads TSWWSYY; CDR2 reads QGS. The CDR3 nucleotides read TGTGCTCTTGGGGAGCCATTCGCTTCTAACCCCTGGGGGATACGCGGACTCATCTTC. Translation: CALGEPFASNPWGIRGLIF.

Details on this clone: The identical CDR3 is also encoded by other nucleotide sequences in the sample. This chain joins TRDV1 and TRDJ1, with 10 bases aligning to TRDD3. The CDR3 length is 23 residues. V was pared by 0 bases and J by 3 bases, with 25 bases of the junction left unmatched. Germline CDR1 TSWWSYY, CDR2 QGS. CDR3 DNA: TGTGCTCTTGGGGAACTCTATCCCCCATCTTCCTACGGTGCTGGGGGATATCCCGATAAACTCATCTTT. Protein product: CALGELYPPSSYGAGGYPDKLIF.

The chain combines TRDV1 with TRDJ1; D gene ambiguous. Germline V lookup: CDR1 TSWWSYY, CDR2 QGS. There are 20 residues in the CDR3. V was shortened by 2 bases and J by 5 bases, with 30 bases between the two germline ends. CDR3 nucleotides: TGTGCTCTTGGGGAATTCGCCCCCCAGTCGTGGCTACCTGGAGTAGATAAACTCATCTTT. It yields the protein CALGEFAPQSWLPGVDKLIF.

As concerns this clone: One end of the junction is discordant with germline, which a read error may explain. The chain employs TRDV1 and TRDJ2; weak D call: TRDD3 (5 bases). Germline lookup yields CDR1 TSWWSYY and CDR2 QGS. The CDR3 runs 18 residues. In nucleotides, the CDR3 is TGTGCTCTTGGGGAATCCACCTCACGTGGGGTAACAACAGCACACCTCTTCTTT. This sequence encodes CALGESTSRGVTTAHLFF.

This clone turned up a few times. The chain employs TRDV1 and TRDJ1; D remains unclear. The V gene's germline CDR1 is TSWWSYY and CDR2 QGS. This CDR3 has 13 residues. V was shortened by 4 bases and J by 1 base, with 7 bases between the two germline ends. The CDR3 DNA reads TGTGCTCTTGGGGCCTCCCCCACCGATAAACTCATCTTT. Translated, it gives CALGASPTDKLIF.

Only a few counts were recorded for this clone. This rearrangement joins TRDV1 to TRDJ1; 8 nucleotides match TRDD3. The CDR3 spans 26 residues. Germline V CDR1 and CDR2: TSWWSYY, QGS. J lost 0 bases, V lost 3 bases, and 36 bases had no gene match. For the CDR3, the DNA is TGTGCTCTTGGGGAGAAACCTGCCCCTCTTAGCTTCTCCTACAAGTCTGTACTGGGGGACACCGATAAACTCATCTTT. Encoded protein: CALGEKPAPLSFSYKSVLGDTDKLIF.

Only one count was recorded for this clone. The junction and the germline gene differ at one end; a read error may be behind it. The chain uses TRDV2 and TRDJ1; 9 bases match TRDD3. CDR3 size: 16 residues. Germline V gene sequence: CDR1 GEAIGNYY, CDR2 EKD. DNA of the CDR3: TGTGCCTGTGAGGGCGGCCCTCCGGGGGATACCGGTAAACTCATCTTT. Its protein product is CACEGGPPGDTGKLIF.

This chain uses TRDV1 with TRDJ1; D is possibly TRDD3 (5 bases). Per germline, CDR1 TSWWSYY and CDR2 QGS. The CDR3 runs to 17 residues. Trimming took 4 bases from V and 0 from J, leaving 18 bases between them. The CDR3 loop is CALGAPPGGVYTDKLIF. CDR3 nucleotide sequence: TGTGCTCTTGGGGCCCCCCCGGGGGGGGTTTACACCGATAAACTCATCTTT.

The V call is TRDV1, the J call TRDJ1; 7 bases are shared with TRDD3. V shed 0 bases and J 4 bases; nucleotides not matched to a gene: 23. This CDR3 spans 21 amino acids. Germline V CDR1 and CDR2: TSWWSYY, QGS. The CDR3 DNA is TGTGCTCTTGGGGAACTACCGGCAGGGGGATTCCCCTCTAGAGCCTACGATAAACTCATCTTT. Its translation: CALGELPAGGFPSRAYDKLIF.

Concerning this clone: In the same sample, other DNA sequences code for this CDR3. The rearrangement uses TRDV1 and TRDJ1, with D perhaps TRDD3 (8 bases). Germline CDR1 is TSWWSYY and CDR2 is QGS. The germline V and J ends were trimmed by 4 bases and 7 bases, with 34 bases remaining between them. This CDR3 has 20 residues. As DNA, the CDR3 is TGTGCTCTTGGGGCCAATTTCCTACGGGGATACTACCGGAAACGTGGTAAACTCATCTTT. Protein product: CALGANFLRGYYRKRGKLIF.

The chain has TRDV1 and TRDJ1; 13 nucleotides agree with TRDD3. This CDR3 has 25 amino acids. The germline V gene has CDR1 TSWWSYY and CDR2 QGS. With 0 bases clipped from V and 1 base from J, the junction kept 26 bases outside the gene matches. The CDR3 spells CALGELCPRLVLGDTQIIFTDKLIF. CDR3 DNA: TGTGCTCTTGGGGAACTATGCCCACGCCTCGTACTGGGGGATACGCAAATAATTTTCACCGATAAACTCATCTTT.